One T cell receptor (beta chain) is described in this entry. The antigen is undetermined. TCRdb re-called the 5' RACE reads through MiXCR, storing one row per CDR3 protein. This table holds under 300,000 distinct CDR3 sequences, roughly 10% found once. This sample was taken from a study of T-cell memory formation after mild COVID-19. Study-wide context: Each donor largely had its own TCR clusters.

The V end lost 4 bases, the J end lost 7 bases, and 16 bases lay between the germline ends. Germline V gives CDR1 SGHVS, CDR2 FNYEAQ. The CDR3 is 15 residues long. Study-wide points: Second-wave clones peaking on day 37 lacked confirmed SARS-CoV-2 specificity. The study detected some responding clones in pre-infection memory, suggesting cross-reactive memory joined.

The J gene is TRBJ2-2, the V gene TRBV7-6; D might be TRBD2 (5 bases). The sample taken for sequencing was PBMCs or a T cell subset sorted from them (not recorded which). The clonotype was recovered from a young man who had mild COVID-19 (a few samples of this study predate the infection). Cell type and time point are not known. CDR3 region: CASSSPEGPRGELFF. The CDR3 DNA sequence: TGTGCCAGCAGCTCCCCTGAGGGCCCCCGCGGGGAGCTGTTTTTT.